These 5 T cell receptor beta chains were sequenced from one sample in a study of T cells in Graves' hyperthyroidism and ophthalmopathy. Using RNA transcripts as the source, TCR beta CDR3 regions were amplified. First-round RT-PCR of the TCR CDR3 relied on the HTBI primer set. TCRdb reprocessed the multiplex PCR reads with MiXCR, giving one entry per CDR3 protein. Here the sample spans hundreds of thousands of distinct CDR3 sequences, 45% being singletons. Material for sequencing was peripheral blood or thyroid tissue (not recorded which). Receptors originate from an adult man with Graves' disease, either hyperthyroidism or ophthalmopathy (not recorded which).

The sample holds many counts of this clonotype. The gene calls are TRBV20-1 and TRBJ1-6; D is unclear. Germline values: CDR1 DFQATT, CDR2 SNEGSKA (reference sequence). The CDR3 is 16 residues long. The V end lost 0 bases, the J end lost 7 bases, and 16 bases lay between the germline ends. As DNA, the CDR3 is TGCAGTGCTAGAGATTCGAGCTTGGCGTTCAATTCACCCCTCCACTTT. Protein product: CSARDSSLAFNSPLHF.

As regards this clonotype: A read error is possible here, since a much larger clone lies one base away. This sequence joins TRBV29-1 and TRBJ1-4, with D perhaps TRBD1 (5 bases). Germline CDR1 reads SQVTM; CDR2 reads ANQGSEA. With 2 bases removed from V and 3 bases from J, the gap between germline ends came to 13 bases. The CDR3 totals 15 residues. CDR3 in amino acids: CSVETAGRSNEKLFF. In DNA, the CDR3 is TGCAGCGTTGAAACCGCGGGACGGTCTAATGAAAAACTGTTTTTT. The complete variable domain, with remaining parts taken from reference TRBV29-1 and TRBJ1-4, reads SAVISQKPSRDICQRGTSLTIQCQVDSQVTMMFWYRQQPGQSLTLIATANQGSEATYESGFVIDKFPISRPNLTFSTLTVSNMSPEDSSIYLCSVETAGRSNEKLFFGSGTQLSVL.

The chain employs TRBV20-1 and TRBJ2-1; 7 bases fit TRBD2. CDR1 is DFQATT, CDR2 SNEGSKA, per germline (reference sequence). The CDR3 runs to 14 residues. Losses at the gene ends were 2 bases for V and 6 bases for J; bases not matched to a gene: 7. The CDR3 loop is CSARRDYPPNEQFF. CDR3 sequence (DNA): TGCAGTGCTAGACGGGACTACCCGCCCAATGAGCAGTTCTTC.

This clonotype was recorded many times. The CDR3 nucleotides are TGTGCCAGCAGCTTAGATAGGCCAGGGGACGGTTCACCCCTCCACTTT. Its translation is CASSLDRPGDGSPLHF. The chain employs TRBV7-2 and TRBJ1-6, with D possibly being TRBD1 (6 bases). The CDR3 spans 16 residues. CDR1 SGHTA and CDR2 FQGNSA come from the germline V gene. Between the trimmed V and J ends, which lost 1 base and 9 bases, there was a span of 16 bases.

The chain links TRBV24-1 to TRBJ1-1; TRBD1 matches at 7 bases. This CDR3 comprises 15 residues. The ends lost 3 bases at V and 4 bases at J; junction bases unmatched: 7. CDR1 and CDR2 from the germline V gene are KGHDR and SFDVKD. For the CDR3, the DNA is TGTGCCACCAGTGATACGCGACAGGGAAGCACTGAAGCTTTCTTT. This gives the protein CATSDTRQGSTEAFF.